This paragraph reports one T cell receptor (beta chain). The protocol was immunoSEQ multiplex PCR, while the TCRdb copy is restricted to in-frame clones and leaves out a portion. Seen here are around 16,000 clones, just over 90% observed once, and the top ten hold 1.5% to 2%. This record belongs to a study of blood T cell dynamics during melanoma immunotherapy. As for time point: pre-treatment baseline. The source of this sequence is a human donor with melanoma. Sequenced here: blood, sampled from a patient treated with checkpoint blockade.

Written as DNA, the CDR3 is TGTGCCAGCAGCCTAGGGGACAGGGGCCAAGAGACCCAGTACTTC. Amino acid sequence: CASSLGDRGQETQYF. The rearrangement uses TRBV11-2 and TRBJ2-5, with TRBD1 identical over 10 bases. Trimming took 5 bases from V and 1 from J; bases not matched to a gene: 4. The length of the CDR3 is 15 residues. Germline V gives CDR1 SGHAT, CDR2 FQNNGV.